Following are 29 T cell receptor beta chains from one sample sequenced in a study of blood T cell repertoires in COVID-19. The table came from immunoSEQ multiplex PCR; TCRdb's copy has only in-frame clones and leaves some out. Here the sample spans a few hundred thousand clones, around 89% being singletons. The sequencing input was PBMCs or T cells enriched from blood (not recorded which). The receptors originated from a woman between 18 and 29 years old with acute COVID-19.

CDR3: CASSSYRVGYGYTF. The CDR3 DNA sequence: TGTGCCAGTAGTTCCTACAGGGTGGGCTATGGCTACACCTTC. The genes are TRBV19 and TRBJ1-2; tentative D call: TRBD1 (6 bases). Germline V gene sequence: CDR1 LNHDA, CDR2 SQIVND (reference sequence). Between the trimmed V and J ends, which lost 5 bases and 4 bases, there was a span of 14 bases. The CDR3 loop spans 14 amino acids.

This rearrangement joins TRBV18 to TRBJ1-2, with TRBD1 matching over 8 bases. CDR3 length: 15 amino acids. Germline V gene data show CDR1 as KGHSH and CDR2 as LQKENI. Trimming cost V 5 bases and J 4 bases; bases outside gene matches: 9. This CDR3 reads CASSFGQGSFYGYTF. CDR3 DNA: TGTGCCAGCTCATTCGGACAGGGCTCTTTCTATGGCTACACCTTC.

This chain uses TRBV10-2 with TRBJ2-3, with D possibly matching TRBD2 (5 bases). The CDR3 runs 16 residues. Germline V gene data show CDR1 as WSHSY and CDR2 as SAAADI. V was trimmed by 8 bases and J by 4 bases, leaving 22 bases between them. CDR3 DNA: TGCGCCAGCTCGGGGAAGGAGAGAACTCTCTCAGATACGCAGTATTTT. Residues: CASSGKERTLSDTQYF.

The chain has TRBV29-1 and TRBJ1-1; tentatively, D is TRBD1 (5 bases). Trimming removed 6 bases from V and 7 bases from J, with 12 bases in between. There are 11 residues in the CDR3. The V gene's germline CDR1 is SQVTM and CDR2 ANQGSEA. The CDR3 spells CSVQRDFEAFF. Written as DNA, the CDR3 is TGCAGCGTCCAGAGGGACTTTGAAGCTTTCTTT.

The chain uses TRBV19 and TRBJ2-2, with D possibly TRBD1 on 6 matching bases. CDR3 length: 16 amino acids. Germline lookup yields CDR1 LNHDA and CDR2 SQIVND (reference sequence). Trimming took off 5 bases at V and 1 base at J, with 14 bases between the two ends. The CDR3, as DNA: TGTGCCAGTAGTGTTCAACCGGGACAGAACACCGGGGAGCTGTTTTTT. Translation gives CASSVQPGQNTGELFF.

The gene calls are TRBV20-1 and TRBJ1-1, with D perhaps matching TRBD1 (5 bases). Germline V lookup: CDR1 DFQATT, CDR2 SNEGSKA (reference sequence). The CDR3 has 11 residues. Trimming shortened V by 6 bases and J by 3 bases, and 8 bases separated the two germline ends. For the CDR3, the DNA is TGCAGTGCGCCGACAGACACTGAAGCTTTCTTT. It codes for CSAPTDTEAFF.

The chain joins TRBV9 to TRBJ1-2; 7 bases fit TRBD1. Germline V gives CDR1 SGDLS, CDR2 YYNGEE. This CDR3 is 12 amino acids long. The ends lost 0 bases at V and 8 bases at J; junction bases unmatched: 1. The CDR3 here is CASSVDRGGYTF. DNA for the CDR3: TGTGCCAGCAGCGTAGACAGGGGAGGCTACACCTTC.

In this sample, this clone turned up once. CDR3 loop: CAISESGRSDTGELFF. The CDR3 DNA sequence: TGTGCCATCAGTGAGTCCGGCAGGTCGGACACCGGGGAGCTGTTTTTT. The chain is built from TRBV10-3 and TRBJ2-2; D ambiguous. The CDR3 is made up of 16 amino acids. V lost 0 bases, J lost 3 bases, and 11 bases lay in between. Per the germline V gene, CDR1 is ENHRY and CDR2 is SYGVKD.

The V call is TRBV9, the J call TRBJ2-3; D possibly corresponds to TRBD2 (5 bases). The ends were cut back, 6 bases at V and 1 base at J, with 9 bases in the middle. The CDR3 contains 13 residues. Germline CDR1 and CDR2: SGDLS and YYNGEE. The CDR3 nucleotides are TGTGCCAGCAACCCAGCGGGCACAGATACGCAGTATTTT. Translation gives CASNPAGTDTQYF.

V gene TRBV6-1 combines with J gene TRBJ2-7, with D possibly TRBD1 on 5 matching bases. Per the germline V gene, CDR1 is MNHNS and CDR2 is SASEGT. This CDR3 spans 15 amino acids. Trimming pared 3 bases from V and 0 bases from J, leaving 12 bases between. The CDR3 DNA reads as TGTGCCAGCAGTGACAGGGCGGATGACTCCTACGAGCAGTACTTC. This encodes CASSDRADDSYEQYF.

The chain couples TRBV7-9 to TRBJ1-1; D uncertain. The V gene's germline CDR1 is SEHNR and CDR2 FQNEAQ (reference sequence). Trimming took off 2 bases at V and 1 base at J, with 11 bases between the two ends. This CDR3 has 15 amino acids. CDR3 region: CASSLNTATNTEAFF. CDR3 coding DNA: TGTGCCAGCAGCTTAAACACAGCCACGAACACTGAAGCTTTCTTT.

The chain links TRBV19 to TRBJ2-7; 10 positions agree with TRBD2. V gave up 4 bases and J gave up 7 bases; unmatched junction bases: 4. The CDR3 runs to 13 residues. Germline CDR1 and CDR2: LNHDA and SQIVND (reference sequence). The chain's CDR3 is CASSTQLAGEQYF. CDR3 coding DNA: TGTGCCAGTAGTACCCAACTAGCGGGGGAGCAGTACTTC.

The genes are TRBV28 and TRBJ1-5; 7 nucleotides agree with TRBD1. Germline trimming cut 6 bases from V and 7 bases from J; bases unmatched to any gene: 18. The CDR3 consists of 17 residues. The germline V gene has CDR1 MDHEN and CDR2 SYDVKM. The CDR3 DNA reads TGTGCCAGCAGCTTGGAGACAGGGATCCTGTCGGGGCAGCCCCAGCATTTT. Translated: CASSLETGILSGQPQHF.

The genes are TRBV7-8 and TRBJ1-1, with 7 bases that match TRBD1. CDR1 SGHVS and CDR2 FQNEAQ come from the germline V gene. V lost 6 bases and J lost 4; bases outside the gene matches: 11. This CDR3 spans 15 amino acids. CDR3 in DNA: TGTGCCAGCAGGTCCGGAACAGGGGTGACCACTGAAGCTTTCTTT. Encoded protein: CASRSGTGVTTEAFF.

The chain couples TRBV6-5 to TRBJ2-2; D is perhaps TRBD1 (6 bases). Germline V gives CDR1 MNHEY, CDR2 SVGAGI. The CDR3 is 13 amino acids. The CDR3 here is CTVRGKNTGELFF. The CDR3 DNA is TGTACCGTCAGGGGCAAGAACACCGGGGAGCTGTTTTTT.

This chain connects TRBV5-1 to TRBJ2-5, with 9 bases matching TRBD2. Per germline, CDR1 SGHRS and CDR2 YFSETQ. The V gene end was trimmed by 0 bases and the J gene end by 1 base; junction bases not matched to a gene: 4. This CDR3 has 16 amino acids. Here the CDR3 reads CASSLVLAGVQETQYF. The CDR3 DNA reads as TGCGCCAGCAGCTTGGTTTTAGCGGGGGTCCAAGAGACCCAGTACTTC.

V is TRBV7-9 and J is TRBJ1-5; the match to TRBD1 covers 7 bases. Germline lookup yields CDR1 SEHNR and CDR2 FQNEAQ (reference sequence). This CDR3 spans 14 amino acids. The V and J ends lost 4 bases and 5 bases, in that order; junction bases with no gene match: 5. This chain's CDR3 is CASSSDRDYQPQHF. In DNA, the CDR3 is TGTGCCAGCAGCTCTGACAGGGACTATCAGCCCCAGCATTTT.

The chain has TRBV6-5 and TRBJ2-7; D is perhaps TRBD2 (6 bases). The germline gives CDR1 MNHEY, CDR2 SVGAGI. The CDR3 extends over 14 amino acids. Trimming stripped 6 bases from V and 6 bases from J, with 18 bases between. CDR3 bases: TGTGCCAGCAGCCGCGGACTACCAGCCGGCGAGCAGTACTTC. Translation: CASSRGLPAGEQYF.

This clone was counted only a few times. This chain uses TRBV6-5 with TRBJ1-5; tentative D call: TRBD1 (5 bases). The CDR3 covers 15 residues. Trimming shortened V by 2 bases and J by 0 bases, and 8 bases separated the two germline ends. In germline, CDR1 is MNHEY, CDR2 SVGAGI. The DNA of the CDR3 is TGTGCCAGCAGTTACCAGGGTAATAGCAATCAGCCCCAGCATTTT. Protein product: CASSYQGNSNQPQHF.

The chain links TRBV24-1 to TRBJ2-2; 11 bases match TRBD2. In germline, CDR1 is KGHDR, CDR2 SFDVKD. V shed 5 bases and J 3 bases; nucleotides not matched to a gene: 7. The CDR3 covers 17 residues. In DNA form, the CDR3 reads TGTGCCACCAGTGCCCTAGGGACTAGCGGTTACACCGGGGAGCTGTTTTTT. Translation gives CATSALGTSGYTGELFF.

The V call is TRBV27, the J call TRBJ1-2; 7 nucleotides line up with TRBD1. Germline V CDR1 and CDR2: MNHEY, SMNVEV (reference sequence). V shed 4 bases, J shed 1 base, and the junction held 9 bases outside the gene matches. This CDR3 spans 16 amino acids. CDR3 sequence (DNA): TGTGCCAGCAGTTCAGCCGGGACAGAAGTTAACTATGGCTACACCTTC. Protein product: CASSSAGTEVNYGYTF.

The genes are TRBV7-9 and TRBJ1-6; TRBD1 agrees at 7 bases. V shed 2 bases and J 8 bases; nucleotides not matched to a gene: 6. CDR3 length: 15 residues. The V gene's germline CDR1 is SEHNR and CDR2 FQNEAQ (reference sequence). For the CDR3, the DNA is TGTGCCAGCAGCTTACGCGGGGACAGAGATTCACCCCTCCACTTT. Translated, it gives CASSLRGDRDSPLHF. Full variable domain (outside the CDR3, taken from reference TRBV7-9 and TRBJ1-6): DTGVSQNPRHKITKRGQNVTFRCDPISEHNRLYWYRQTLGQGPEFLTYFQNEAQLEKSRLLSDRFSAERPKGSFSTLEIQRTEQGDSAMYLCASSLRGDRDSPLHFGNGTRLTVT.

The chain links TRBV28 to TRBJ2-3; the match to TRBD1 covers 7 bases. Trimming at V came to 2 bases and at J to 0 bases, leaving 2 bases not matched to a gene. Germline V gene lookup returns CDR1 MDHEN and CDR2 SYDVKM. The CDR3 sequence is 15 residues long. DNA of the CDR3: TGTGCCAGCAGTTTACTACAGGGGAGCACAGATACGCAGTATTTT. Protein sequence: CASSLLQGSTDTQYF. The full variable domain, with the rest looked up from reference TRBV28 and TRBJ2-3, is DVKVTQSSRYLVKRTGEKVFLECVQDMDHENMFWYRQDPGLGLRLIYFSYDVKMKEKGDIPEGYSVSREKKERFSLILESASTNQTSMYLCASSLLQGSTDTQYFGPGTRLTVL.

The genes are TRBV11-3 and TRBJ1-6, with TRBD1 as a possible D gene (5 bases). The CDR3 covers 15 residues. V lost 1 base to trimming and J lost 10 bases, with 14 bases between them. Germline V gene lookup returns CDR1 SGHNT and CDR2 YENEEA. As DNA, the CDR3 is TGTGCCAGCAGCTTAGCTACAGGCTTTCGATCACCCCTCCACTTT. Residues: CASSLATGFRSPLHF.

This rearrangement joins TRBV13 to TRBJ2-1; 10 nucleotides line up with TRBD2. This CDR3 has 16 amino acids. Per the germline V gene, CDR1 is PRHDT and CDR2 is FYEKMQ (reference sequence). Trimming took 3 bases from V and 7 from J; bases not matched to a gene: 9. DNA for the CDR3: TGTGCCAGCAGCTTCCAGCGGGAGGGCCATTTTAATGAGCAGTTCTTC. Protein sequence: CASSFQREGHFNEQFF.

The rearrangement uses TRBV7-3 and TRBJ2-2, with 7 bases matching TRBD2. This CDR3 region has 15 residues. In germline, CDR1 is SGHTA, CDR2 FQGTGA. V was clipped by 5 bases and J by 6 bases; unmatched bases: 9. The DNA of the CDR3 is TGTGCCAGCAGCACCCCCGGGACTAATGCCGGGGAGCTGTTTTTT. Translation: CASSTPGTNAGELFF.

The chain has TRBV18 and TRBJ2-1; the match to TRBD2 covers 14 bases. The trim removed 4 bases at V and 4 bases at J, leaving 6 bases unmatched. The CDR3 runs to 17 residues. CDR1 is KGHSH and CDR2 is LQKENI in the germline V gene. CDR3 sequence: CASSLRTSGGRYNEQFF. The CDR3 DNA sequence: TGTGCCAGCTCACTTAGGACTAGCGGGGGGCGTTACAATGAGCAGTTCTTC. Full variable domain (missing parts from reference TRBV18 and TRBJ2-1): NAGVMQNPRHLVRRRGQEARLRCSPMKGHSHVYWYRQLPEEGLKFMVYLQKENIIDESGMPKERFSAEFPKEGPSILRIQQVVRGDSAAYFCASSLRTSGGRYNEQFFGPGTRLTVL.

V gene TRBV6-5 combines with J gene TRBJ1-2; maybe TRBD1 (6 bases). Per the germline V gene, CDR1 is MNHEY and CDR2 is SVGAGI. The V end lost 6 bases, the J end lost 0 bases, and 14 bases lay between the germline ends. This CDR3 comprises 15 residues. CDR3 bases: TGTGCCAGCAGGTTATCACAGGGTACTAACTATGGCTACACCTTC. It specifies CASRLSQGTNYGYTF.

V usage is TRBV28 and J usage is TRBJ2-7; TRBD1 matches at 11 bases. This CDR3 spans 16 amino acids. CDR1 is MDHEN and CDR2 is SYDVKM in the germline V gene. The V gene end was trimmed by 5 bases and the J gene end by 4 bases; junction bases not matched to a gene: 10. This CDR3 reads CASSPSSGQGGYEQYF. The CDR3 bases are TGTGCCAGCAGTCCCTCCTCGGGACAGGGGGGTTACGAGCAGTACTTC.